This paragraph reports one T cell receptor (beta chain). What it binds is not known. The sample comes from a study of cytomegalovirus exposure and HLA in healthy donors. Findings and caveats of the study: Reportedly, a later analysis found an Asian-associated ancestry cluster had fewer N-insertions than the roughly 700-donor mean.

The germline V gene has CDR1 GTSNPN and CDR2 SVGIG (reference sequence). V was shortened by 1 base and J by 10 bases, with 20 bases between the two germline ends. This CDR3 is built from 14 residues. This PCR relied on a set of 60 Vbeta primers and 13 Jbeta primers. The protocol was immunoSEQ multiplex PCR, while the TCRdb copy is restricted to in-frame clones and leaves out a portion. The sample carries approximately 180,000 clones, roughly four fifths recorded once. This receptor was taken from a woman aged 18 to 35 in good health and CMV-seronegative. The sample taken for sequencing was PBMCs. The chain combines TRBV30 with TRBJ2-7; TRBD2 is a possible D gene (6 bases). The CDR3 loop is CAWSGRARSGVQYF. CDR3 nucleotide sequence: TGTGCCTGGAGTGGAAGGGCCAGATCGGGGGTTCAGTACTTC.